In its sample, the clone carrying this T cell receptor (beta chain) was seen a few times. What it recognizes is unknown. The data derive from a study of blood T cells in healthy people across ages. V lost 5 bases and J 2 bases, leaving 13 bases between the germline ends. This CDR3 has 14 residues. Germline assignment: CDR1 SQVTM and CDR2 ANQGSEA. General observations from the study: The lack of PBMC sorting stopped any conclusive naive versus antigen-experienced comparison.

A second about 7 to 12 cycle PCR used barcoded and J-beta primers. TCRdb analysed the 5' RACE reads with MiXCR anew, one entry per CDR3 protein. The profile covers approximately 800,000 distinct CDR3 sequences, with approximately 25% appearing a single time and more than 3% taken by the ten largest. These data were also filed under a second study, of T cells of mothers and their children. That source reports: Mothers yielded over 8 million CDR3 reads, children about 3 million each. Related mother and child pairs showed slightly greater overlap (not significant) than unrelated pairs did.

Source material: blood. The rearrangement uses TRBV29-1 and TRBJ1-3; a weak D match, TRBD1 (5 bases). This TCR was recovered from a boy between 5 and 17 years old in good health. CDR3 in DNA: TGCAGCGTTATTGGCAGGGAAGCTGGAAACACCATATATTTT. It is translated as CSVIGREAGNTIYF.